This is a list of T cell receptor beta chains from one sample in a study of OX40 agonist ivuxolimab in advanced cancers. The protocol was immunoSEQ multiplex PCR, while the TCRdb copy is restricted to in-frame clones and leaves out a portion. The data show 5,600 or so clones, with 71% seen just once and 60% to 65% held by the top ten. The sequencing used CD4+ or CD8+ T cells sorted from blood, collected in a trial of the OX40 agonist ivuxolimab. Receptors originate from an adult with an advanced solid tumor such as melanoma, head and neck, liver or kidney cancer. Each CDR3 is given with its conserved first and last residue. The D gene is left open where the match is weak. Only some rows state a clone size, as once, few, many or a class for expanded clones.

>TRBV4-2|TRBJ2-7|.|15|TRBD2
TGTGCCAGCAGCCAAGATTTGGGGGAGGGCTACGAGCAGTACTTC
CASSQDLGEGYEQYF
>TRBV4-1|TRBJ1-2|few|14|.
TGCGCCAGCAGCCAAGTGTCAGGAGATGGGGGCTACACCTTC
CASSQVSGDGGYTF
>TRBV5-1|TRBJ2-1|.|15|.
TGCGCCAGCAGGTATACCCAGGGGCGCGACAATGAGCAGTTCTTC
CASRYTQGRDNEQFF
>TRBV15|TRBJ2-3|.|19|TRBD2
TGTGCCACCAGCAGAGGGGGGACTAGCGGGGGTCTCGGCACAGATACGCAGTATTTT
CATSRGGTSGGLGTDTQYF
>TRBV27|TRBJ2-3|.|16|.
TGTGCCAGCAGGGTTATGTGGTCAGGCGACACAGATACGCAGTATTTT
CASRVMWSGDTDTQYF
>TRBV9|TRBJ1-1|few|15|.
TGTGCCAGCAGCTCGCCCAGGGGTATAGACAGTGAAGCTTTCTTT
CASSSPRGIDSEAFF
>TRBV9|TRBJ2-1|.|11|.
TGTGCCAGCAGCGTCGGCGTGGAGCAGTTCTTC
CASSVGVEQFF
>TRBV4-3|TRBJ2-7|.|15|.
TGCGCCAGCAGCTCCCAACATACGAGCTCCTACGAGCAGTACTTC
CASSSQHTSSYEQYF
>TRBV4-3|TRBJ1-1|.|16|.
TGCGCCAGCAGCCAAGTGTACCGGGACATGAACACTGAAGCTTTCTTT
CASSQVYRDMNTEAFF
>TRBV11-3|TRBJ2-1|.|15|TRBD2
TGTGCCAGCAGCTTAGGTCCGACCGGGGGGAATGAGCAGTTCTTC
CASSLGPTGGNEQFF
>TRBV29-1|TRBJ1-2|.|13|TRBD1
TGCAGCGTTGACCACGGACAGGGGGATGGCTACACCTTC
CSVDHGQGDGYTF
>TRBV19|TRBJ1-2|few|14|TRBD1
TGTGCCAGCACCTCAGGGGGCGTCGGCTATGGCTACACCTTC
CASTSGGVGYGYTF
>TRBV29-1|TRBJ2-1|.|14|TRBD1
TGCAGCGTTGCGGGGACAGACTGGGCGTATGAGCAGTTCTTC
CSVAGTDWAYEQFF
>TRBV7-2|TRBJ2-7|.|16|TRBD1
TGTGCCGCATCCGGGACAGGGCGCGGGGGCTCCTACGAGCAGTACTTC
CAASGTGRGGSYEQYF
>TRBV9|TRBJ2-2|few|15|TRBD2
TGTGCCAGCAAGGGCGGGGGAGCGGGCACCGGGGAGCTGTTTTTT
CASKGGGAGTGELFF
>TRBV30|TRBJ1-2|.|12|.
TGTGCCTGGAGTGCCTCGGGGGATGGCTACACCTTC
CAWSASGDGYTF
>TRBV29-1|TRBJ2-5|.|14|TRBD2
TGCAGCTTCGGGGGGGCCGGGGTTAGGGAGACCCAGTACTTC
CSFGGAGVRETQYF
>TRBV6-6|TRBJ2-7|once|14|TRBD1
TGTGCCAGCAGTCCACACAGGGGGACCTACGAGCAGTACTTC
CASSPHRGTYEQYF
>TRBV11-2|TRBJ2-1|.|13|TRBD1
TGTGCCAGCAGTAGGGGGCCCCACAATGAGCAGTTCTTC
CASSRGPHNEQFF
>TRBV7-3|TRBJ2-5|.|17|TRBD2
TGTGCCAGCGGTACCGGGACTAGCTCTTTCCCTCAAGAGACCCAGTACTTC
CASGTGTSSFPQETQYF
>TRBV6-5|TRBJ2-7|.|16|TRBD2
TGTGCCAGCAGTTACTCGTTTCGCGGGAGTTCCCACGAGCAGTACTTC
CASSYSFRGSSHEQYF
>TRBV6-1|TRBJ1-6|.|12|.
TGTGCCAGCAGTTGGGATGAAGGACCCCTCCACTTT
CASSWDEGPLHF
>TRBV7-9|TRBJ2-5|.|13|TRBD2
TGTGCCAGCAGCGGCCGGGGGGAGGAGACCCAGTACTTC
CASSGRGEETQYF
>TRBV11-2|TRBJ2-7|.|14|TRBD2
TGTGCCAGCAGCTTACACGGGAGGTCCTACGAGCAGTACTTC
CASSLHGRSYEQYF
>TRBV27|TRBJ2-7|.|15|TRBD1
TGTGCCAGCAGTTTAATGGGACAGGGGCCGAGCGAGCAGTACTTC
CASSLMGQGPSEQYF
>TRBV5-5|TRBJ2-1|once|18|TRBD2
TGTGCCAGCAGCTTGGACGGCGGGGGACTAGCCCCCTACAATGAGCAGTTCTTC
CASSLDGGGLAPYNEQFF
>TRBV13|TRBJ2-5|.|14|.
TGTGCCAGCAGCCGCGGACGGAAACAAGAGACCCAGTACTTC
CASSRGRKQETQYF
>TRBV6-6|TRBJ2-1|.|12|.
TGTGCCAGCAGTTACTCCTACAATGAGCAGTTCTTC
CASSYSYNEQFF
>TRBV7-2|TRBJ1-1|.|12|.
TGTGCCAGCAGCCCACCTTACACTGAAGCTTTCTTT
CASSPPYTEAFF
>TRBV6-9|TRBJ2-3|.|13|.
TGTGCCAGCAGTTACTCGGACGGAGATACGCAGTATTTT
CASSYSDGDTQYF
>TRBV6-1|TRBJ2-7|.|13|.
TGTGCCAGCAATTTGGGCGGAGGCTACGAGCAGTACTTC
CASNLGGGYEQYF
>TRBV7-7|TRBJ2-7|.|13|.
TGTGCCAGCAGCACAGCAGGGTCCTACGAGCAGTACTTC
CASSTAGSYEQYF
>TRBV30|TRBJ2-7|.|14|TRBD1
TGTGCCTGGAGTCTCGGACAGGGGACCAACGAGCAGTACTTC
CAWSLGQGTNEQYF
>TRBV5-6|TRBJ2-5|.|14|.
TGTGCCAGCAGCTTGATTTCTAGCGAAGAGACCCAGTACTTC
CASSLISSEETQYF
>TRBV11-2|TRBJ2-2|once|14|.
TGTGCCAGCAGCCTCGGGGTAACCACCGGGGAGCTGTTTTTT
CASSLGVTTGELFF
>TRBV5-6|TRBJ1-1|.|11|.
TGTGCCAGCAGCAAGTGGCGGGAAGCTTTCTTT
CASSKWREAFF
>TRBV27|TRBJ2-3|.|16|TRBD2
TGTGCCAGCAGTTTCGGAACTAGCGGGAGCACAGATACGCAGTATTTT
CASSFGTSGSTDTQYF